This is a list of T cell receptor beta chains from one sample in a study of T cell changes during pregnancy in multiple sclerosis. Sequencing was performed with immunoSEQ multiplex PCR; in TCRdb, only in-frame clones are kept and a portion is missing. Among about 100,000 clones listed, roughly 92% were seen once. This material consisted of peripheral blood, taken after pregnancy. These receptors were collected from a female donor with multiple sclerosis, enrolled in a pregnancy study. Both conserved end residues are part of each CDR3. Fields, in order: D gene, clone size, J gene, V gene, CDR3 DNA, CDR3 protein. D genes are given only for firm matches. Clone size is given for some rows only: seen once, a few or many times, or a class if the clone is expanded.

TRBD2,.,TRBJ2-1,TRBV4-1,TGCGCCAGCAGCTCGACACCGGGACTAGCGGTAAACAATGAGCAGTTCTTC,CASSSTPGLAVNNEQFF
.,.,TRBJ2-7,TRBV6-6,TGTGCCAGCAGTTACTCGGCTTCCTACGAGCAGTACTTC,CASSYSASYEQYF
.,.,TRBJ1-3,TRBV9,TGTGCCAGCAGCGTAGTTCCGGGAAACACCATATATTTT,CASSVVPGNTIYF
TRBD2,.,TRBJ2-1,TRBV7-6,TGTGCCAGCAGCGACGAAAAGCGGGAGGGCTCCCCTGAGCAGTTCTTC,CASSDEKREGSPEQFF
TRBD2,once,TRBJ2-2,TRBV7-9,TGTGCCAGCAGGATTAGCGGGAGGGAGCTGTTTTTT,CASRISGRELFF
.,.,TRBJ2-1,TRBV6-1,TGTGCCAGCAGTGTGACAGAAAGCTCCTACAATGAGCAGTTCTTC,CASSVTESSYNEQFF
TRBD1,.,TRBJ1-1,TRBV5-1,TGCGCCAGCAGCTTGGGGGGCAGGGGGACTGAAGCTTTCTTT,CASSLGGRGTEAFF
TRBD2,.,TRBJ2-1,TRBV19,TGTGCCAGTAGTATTATTAGCGGGAGCAATGAGCAGTTCTTC,CASSIISGSNEQFF
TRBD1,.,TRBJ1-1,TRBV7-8,TGTGCCAGCAGCATAATGCAGAACAGGGGGCCTAACACTGAAGCTTTCTTT,CASSIMQNRGPNTEAFF
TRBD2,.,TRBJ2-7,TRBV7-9,TGTGCCAGCAGTCCACTAGCGGGAGCTGGGGAGCAGTACTTC,CASSPLAGAGEQYF
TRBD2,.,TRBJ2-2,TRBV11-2,TGTGCCAGCAGCTCTGGGCTAGCGGGGACCGGGGAGCTGTTTTTT,CASSSGLAGTGELFF
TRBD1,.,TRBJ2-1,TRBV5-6,TGTGCCAGCAGCTTGGTTCGACAGGGGCACAATGAGCAGTTCTTC,CASSLVRQGHNEQFF
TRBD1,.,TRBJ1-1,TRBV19,TGTGCCAGTAGTATCGGTTCGACAGGGGGAAGGACTGAAGCTTTCTTT,CASSIGSTGGRTEAFF
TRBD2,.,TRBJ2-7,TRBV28,TGTGCCAGCAGTCAGCTTACACTAGCGGAAAAATCCTACGAGCAGTACTTC,CASSQLTLAEKSYEQYF
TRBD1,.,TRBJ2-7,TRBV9,TGTGCCAGCAGCCCGGGACAGTCCTACGAGCAGTACTTC,CASSPGQSYEQYF
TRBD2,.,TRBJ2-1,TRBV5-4,TGTGCCAGCAGCTTGGGACTAGCGGTTGACAATGAGCAGTTCTTC,CASSLGLAVDNEQFF
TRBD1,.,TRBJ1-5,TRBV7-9,TGTGCCAGCAGCGACGGAGCAGGGGGACATCAGCCCCAGCATTTT,CASSDGAGGHQPQHF
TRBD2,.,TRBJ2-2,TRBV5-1,TGCGCCAGCAGCTTGGTTCCGGGGCGGGAGGGCCGACCGAACACCGGGGAGCTGTTTTTT,CASSLVPGREGRPNTGELFF
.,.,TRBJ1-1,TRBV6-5,TGTGCCAGCAGTAATACGGGTGAAGCTTTCTTT,CASSNTGEAFF
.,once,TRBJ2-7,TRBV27,TGTGCCAGCAGTTTATTCCCCTCCAGGGCGGAAACCTACGAGCAGTACTTC,CASSLFPSRAETYEQYF
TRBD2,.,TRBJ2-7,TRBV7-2,TGTGCCAGCAGCACCTACGGGAGGTCCTACGAGCAGTACTTC,CASSTYGRSYEQYF
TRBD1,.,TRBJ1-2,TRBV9,TGTGCCAGCAGCGTAGGTGTTGAAGGGGGCAGGAGCTATGGCTACACCTTC,CASSVGVEGGRSYGYTF
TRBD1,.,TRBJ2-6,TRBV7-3,TGTGCCAGCAGCCGGGACAGAGCTTCCTCTGGGGCCAACGTCCTGACTTTC,CASSRDRASSGANVLTF
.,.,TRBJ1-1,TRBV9,TGTGCCAGCAGCGGGCTGGGAGATGAAGCTTTCTTT,CASSGLGDEAFF